This TCR beta chain was profiled in a study of vaccination and CD4 T cells after COVID-19. V lost 4 bases, J lost 4 bases, and 6 bases stayed unmatched. Per the germline V gene, CDR1 is SGHTA and CDR2 is FQGNSA. The CDR3 sequence is 15 residues long. With the Oncomine TCR Beta short-read assay, DNA from cultured CD4+ T cells was sequenced. TCRdb called the PCR reads again in MiXCR, with one record for every CDR3 protein. The sample includes over 11,000 distinct CDR3 sequences, 20% to 25% of them seen just once. Comment on this clonotype: Its target is not known.

Treatment specified: roughly 11-day PBMC culture with coronavirus spike peptide pools or control peptides (ViraFEST assay). This TCR came from a human donor with COVID-19. Input material: cultured CD4+ T cells from blood. This chain links TRBV7-2 with TRBJ1-2, with TRBD1 matching over 10 bases. The CDR3 coding sequence is TGTGCCAGCAGCTCGACAGGGGGCGCAGGCTATGGCTACACCTTC. This translates into CASSSTGGAGYGYTF.